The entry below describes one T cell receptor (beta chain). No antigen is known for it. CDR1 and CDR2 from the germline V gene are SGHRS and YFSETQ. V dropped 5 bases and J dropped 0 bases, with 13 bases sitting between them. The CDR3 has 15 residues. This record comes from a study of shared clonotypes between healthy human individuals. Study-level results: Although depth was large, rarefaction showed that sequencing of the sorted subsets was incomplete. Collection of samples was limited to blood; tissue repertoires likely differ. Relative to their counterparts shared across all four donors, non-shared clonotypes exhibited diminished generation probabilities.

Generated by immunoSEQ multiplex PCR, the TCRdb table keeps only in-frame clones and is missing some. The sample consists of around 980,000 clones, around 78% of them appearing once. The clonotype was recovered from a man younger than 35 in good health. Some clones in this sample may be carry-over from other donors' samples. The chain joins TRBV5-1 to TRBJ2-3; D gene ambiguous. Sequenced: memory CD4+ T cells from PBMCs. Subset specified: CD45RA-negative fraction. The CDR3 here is CASSRFAPSTDTQYF. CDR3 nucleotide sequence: TGCGCCAGCAGTAGGTTTGCACCGAGCACAGATACGCAGTATTTT.